The clone carrying this T cell receptor (beta chain) was found a few times. This specimen belongs to a study of identical twins. V dropped 5 bases and J dropped 4; count of bases not matched to a gene: 3. Germline CDR1 and CDR2: SGDLS and YYNGEE. The CDR3 spans 14 residues. A universal primer site arose from template switching, and cDNA bore unique molecular identifiers. TCRdb recomputed calls from the 5' RACE reads with MiXCR, one row per CDR3 protein. The repertoire consists of around 370,000 distinct CDR3 sequences, with roughly 10% occurring once and the leading ten covering around 8.6%. In every case, the donor was a healthy Caucasian.

The chain uses TRBV9 and TRBJ2-3, with 11 bases matching TRBD2. The specimen was naive T cells sorted from blood. The clonotype comes from a woman in her forties or fifties in good health. The CDR3 DNA reads as TGTGCCAGCAGTACTAGCGGGAGCCCAGATACGCAGTATTTT. This translates into CASSTSGSPDTQYF.